The present entry profiles one TCR beta chain with its context. The data originate from a study of blood T cell repertoires in COVID-19. Authors' data handling: Using reference gene primer amplification, nucleated cell counts were estimated. TCRdb's copy holds only in-frame clones and misses some; the assay was immunoSEQ multiplex PCR. V, J and clone size were drawn from that table, and D and trimming were deduced from the DNA. The data show approximately 150,000 clones, roughly nine tenths seen once. This clonotype originated in a human donor in a cohort sampled during active COVID-19. Sequenced input: peripheral blood.

The CDR3 region has the DNA TGTGCCAGTAGTGGGGCGGATAGACTGTTTTTT. Its protein is CASSGADRLFF. V gene TRBV19 combines with J gene TRBJ1-4; D may be TRBD1 (5 bases). Germline CDR1 and CDR2: LNHDA and SQIVND (reference sequence). This CDR3 spans 11 amino acids. The V and J ends lost 5 bases and 13 bases respectively, with 11 bases between them.